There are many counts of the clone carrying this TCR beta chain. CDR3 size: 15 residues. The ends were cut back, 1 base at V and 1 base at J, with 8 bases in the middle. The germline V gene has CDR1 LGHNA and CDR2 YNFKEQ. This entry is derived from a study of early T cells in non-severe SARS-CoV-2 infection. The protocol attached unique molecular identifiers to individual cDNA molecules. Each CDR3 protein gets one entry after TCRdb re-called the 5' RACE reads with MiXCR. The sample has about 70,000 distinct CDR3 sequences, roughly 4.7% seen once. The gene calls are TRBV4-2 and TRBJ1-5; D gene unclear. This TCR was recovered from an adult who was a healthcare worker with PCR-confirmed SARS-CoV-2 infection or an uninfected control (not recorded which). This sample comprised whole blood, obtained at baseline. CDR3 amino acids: CASSQGRPSNQPQHF. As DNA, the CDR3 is TGTGCCAGCAGCCAAGGCAGGCCCAGCAATCAGCCCCAGCATTTT.